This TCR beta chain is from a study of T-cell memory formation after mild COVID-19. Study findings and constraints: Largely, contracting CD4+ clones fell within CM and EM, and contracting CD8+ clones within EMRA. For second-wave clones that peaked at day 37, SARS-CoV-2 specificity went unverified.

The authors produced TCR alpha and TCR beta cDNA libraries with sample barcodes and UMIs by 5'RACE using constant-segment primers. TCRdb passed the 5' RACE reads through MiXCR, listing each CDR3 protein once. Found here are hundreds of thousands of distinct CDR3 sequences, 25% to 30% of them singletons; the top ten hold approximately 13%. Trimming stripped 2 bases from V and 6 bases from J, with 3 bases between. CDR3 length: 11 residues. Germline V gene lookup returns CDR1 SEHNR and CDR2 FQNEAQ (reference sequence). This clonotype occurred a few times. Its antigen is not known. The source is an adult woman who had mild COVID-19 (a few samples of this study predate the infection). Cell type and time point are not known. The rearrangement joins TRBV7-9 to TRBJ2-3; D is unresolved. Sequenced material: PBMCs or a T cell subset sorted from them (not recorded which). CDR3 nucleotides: TGTGCCAGCAGCTTATATGATACGCAGTATTTT. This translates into CASSLYDTQYF. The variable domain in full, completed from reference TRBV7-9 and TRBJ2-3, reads DTGVSQNPRHKITKRGQNVTFRCDPISEHNRLYWYRQTLGQGPEFLTYFQNEAQLEKSRLLSDRFSAERPKGSFSTLEIQRTEQGDSAMYLCASSLYDTQYFGPGTRLTVL.